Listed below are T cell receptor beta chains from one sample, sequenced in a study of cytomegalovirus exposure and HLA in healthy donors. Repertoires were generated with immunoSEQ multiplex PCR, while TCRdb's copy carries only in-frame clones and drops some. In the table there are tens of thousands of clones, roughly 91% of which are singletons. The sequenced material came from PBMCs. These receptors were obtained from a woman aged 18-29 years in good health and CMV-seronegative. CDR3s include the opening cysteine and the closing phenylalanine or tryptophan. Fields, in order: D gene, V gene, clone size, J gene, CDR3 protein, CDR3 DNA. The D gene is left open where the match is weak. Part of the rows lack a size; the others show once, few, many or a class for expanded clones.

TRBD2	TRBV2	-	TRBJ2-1	CASSDRSGRLNEQFF	TGTGCCAGCAGTGATAGGAGCGGGAGATTGAATGAGCAGTTCTTC
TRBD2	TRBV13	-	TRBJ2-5	CASSPGSGRGQETQYF	TGTGCCAGCAGCCCCGGTAGCGGGAGGGGGCAAGAGACCCAGTACTTC
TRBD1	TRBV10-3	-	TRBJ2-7	CAIARDRAREQYF	TGTGCCATAGCGCGCGACAGGGCTCGGGAGCAGTACTTC
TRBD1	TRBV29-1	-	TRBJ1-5	CSVAGQLNQPQHF	TGCAGCGTGGCGGGACAGCTCAATCAGCCCCAGCATTTT
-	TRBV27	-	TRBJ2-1	CASSLFQGGEQFF	TGTGCCAGCAGTTTATTCCAGGGAGGTGAGCAGTTCTTC
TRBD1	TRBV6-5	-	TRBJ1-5	CASQDRVDQPQHF	TGTGCCAGTCAGGACAGGGTAGATCAGCCCCAGCATTTT
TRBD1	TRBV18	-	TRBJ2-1	CASSPWGQGARNEQFF	TGTGCCAGCTCACCGTGGGGGCAGGGGGCGCGCAATGAGCAGTTCTTC
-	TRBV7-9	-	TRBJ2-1	CASSLAEWTGEQFF	TGTGCCAGCAGCTTAGCTGAGTGGACTGGGGAGCAGTTCTTC
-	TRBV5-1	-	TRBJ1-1	CASSLMGVGLSGTEAFF	TGCGCCAGCAGCTTGATGGGTGTAGGACTGTCGGGGACTGAAGCTTTCTTT
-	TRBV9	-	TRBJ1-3	CASSARVVPLGGNTIYF	TGTGCCAGCAGCGCCCGGGTAGTCCCTCTCGGTGGAAACACCATATATTTT
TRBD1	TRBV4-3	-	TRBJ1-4	CASSPGPGQGAHEKLFF	TGCGCCAGCAGCCCCGGACCGGGACAGGGGGCGCATGAAAAACTGTTTTTT
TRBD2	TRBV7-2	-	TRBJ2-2	CASSSTSGVNTGELFF	TGTGCCAGCAGCTCAACTAGCGGGGTTAACACCGGGGAGCTGTTTTTT
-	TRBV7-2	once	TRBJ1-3	CASGRLGGKGNTIYF	TGTGCCAGCGGACGACTCGGGGGTAAGGGAAACACCATATATTTT
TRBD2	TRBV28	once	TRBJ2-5	CASNPSGPQETQYF	TGTGCCAGCAATCCTAGCGGGCCGCAAGAGACCCAGTACTTC
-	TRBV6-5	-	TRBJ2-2	CASSSLAVNTGELFF	TGTGCCAGCAGTTCTTTAGCCGTGAACACCGGGGAGCTGTTTTTT
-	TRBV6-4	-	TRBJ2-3	CASSDSQGGSTDTQYF	TGTGCCAGCAGTGACTCCCAGGGGGGTTCCACAGATACGCAGTATTTT
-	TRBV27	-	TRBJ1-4	CASSLGGGKTNEKLFF	TGTGCCAGCAGTTTAGGGGGAGGGAAGACTAATGAAAAACTGTTTTTT
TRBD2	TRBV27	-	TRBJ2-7	CASSIWTSGRGGIGEQYF	TGTGCCAGCAGCATATGGACTAGCGGGAGGGGGGGTATCGGCGAGCAGTACTTC
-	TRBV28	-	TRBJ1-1	CASTSGQMNTEAFF	TGTGCCAGCACCTCGGGACAAATGAACACTGAAGCTTTCTTT
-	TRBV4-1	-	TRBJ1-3	CASSQIRPRGTGNTIYF	TGCGCCAGCAGCCAGATACGGCCGCGGGGAACGGGAAACACCATATATTTT
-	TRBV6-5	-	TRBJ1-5	CASSRTARGQPQHF	TGTGCCAGCAGTAGGACAGCCCGCGGTCAGCCCCAGCATTTT
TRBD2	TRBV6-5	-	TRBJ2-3	CASSYQTSGITDTQYF	TGTGCCAGCAGTTACCAGACTAGCGGGATAACAGATACGCAGTATTTT
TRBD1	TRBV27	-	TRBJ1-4	CASSPGQGIGKLFF	TGTGCCAGCAGTCCCGGACAGGGTATCGGAAAACTGTTTTTT
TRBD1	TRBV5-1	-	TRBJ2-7	CASTKQGFAIEQYF	TGCGCCAGCACCAAACAGGGGTTCGCGATCGAGCAGTACTTC
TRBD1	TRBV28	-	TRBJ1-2	CASVSGQGYGYTF	TGTGCCAGCGTAAGCGGACAGGGCTATGGCTACACCTTC
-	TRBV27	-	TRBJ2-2	CASSLASSVSGELFF	TGTGCCAGCAGTTTAGCGTCTTCGGTCTCCGGGGAGCTGTTTTTT
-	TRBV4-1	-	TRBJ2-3	CASSLSTVPSTDTQYF	TGCGCCAGCAGCCTTTCGACTGTACCTAGCACAGATACGCAGTATTTT
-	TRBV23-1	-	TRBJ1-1	CASSLNRRWGRNTEAFF	TGCGCCAGCAGTCTAAATCGTAGATGGGGGCGGAACACTGAAGCTTTCTTT
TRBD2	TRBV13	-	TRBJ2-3	CASSARSGGLTDTQYF	TGTGCCAGCAGCGCGCGCAGCGGGGGTCTAACAGATACGCAGTATTTT
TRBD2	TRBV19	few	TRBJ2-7	CASSISSGGSEQYF	TGTGCCAGTAGTATCTCCAGCGGGGGCTCCGAGCAGTACTTC
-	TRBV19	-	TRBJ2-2	CASTRDRDTGELFF	TGTGCCAGTACCCGGGATCGGGACACCGGGGAGCTGTTTTTT
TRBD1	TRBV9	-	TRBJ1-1	CASSKGASEAFF	TGTGCCAGCAGCAAGGGGGCATCTGAAGCTTTCTTT
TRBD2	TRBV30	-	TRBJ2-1	CAWRRGGRGYNEQFF	TGTGCCTGGAGGCGGGGGGGCCGGGGGTACAATGAGCAGTTCTTC
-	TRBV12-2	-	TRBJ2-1	CASRAFCSRCFF	TGTGCAAGTCGCGCGTTTTGTTCTCGGTGTTTCTTC
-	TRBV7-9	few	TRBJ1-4	CASSLVGRASREKLFF	TGTGCCAGCAGCTTAGTGGGCAGGGCGTCGCGAGAAAAACTGTTTTTT
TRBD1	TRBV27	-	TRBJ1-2	CASSFTTGGHYGYTF	TGTGCCAGCAGTTTTACGACAGGGGGCCACTATGGCTACACCTTC
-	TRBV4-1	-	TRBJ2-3	CASSRFPTGVGTDTQYF	TGCGCCAGCAGCCGGTTCCCAACGGGTGTGGGCACAGATACGCAGTATTTT